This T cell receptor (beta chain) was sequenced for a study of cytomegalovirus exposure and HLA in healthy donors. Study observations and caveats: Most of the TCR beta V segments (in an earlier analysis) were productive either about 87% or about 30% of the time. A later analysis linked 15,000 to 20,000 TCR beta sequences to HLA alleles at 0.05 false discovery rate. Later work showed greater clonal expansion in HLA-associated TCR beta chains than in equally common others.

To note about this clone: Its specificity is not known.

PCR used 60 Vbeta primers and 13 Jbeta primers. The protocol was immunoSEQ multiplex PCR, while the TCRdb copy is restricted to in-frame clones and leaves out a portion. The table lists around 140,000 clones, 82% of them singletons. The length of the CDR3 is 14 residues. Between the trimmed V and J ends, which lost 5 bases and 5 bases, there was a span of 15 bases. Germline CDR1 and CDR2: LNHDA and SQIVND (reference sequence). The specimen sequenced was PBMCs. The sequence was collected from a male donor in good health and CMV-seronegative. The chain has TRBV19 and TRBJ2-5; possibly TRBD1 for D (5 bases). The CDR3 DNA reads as TGTGCCAGTAGTGATTTGGGGCCTTGGGAGACCCAGTACTTC. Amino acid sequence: CASSDLGPWETQYF.